Below, 14 T cell receptor beta chains from the same sample are listed, as sequenced in a study of cytomegalovirus exposure and HLA in healthy donors. 13 Jbeta primers and 60 Vbeta primers were used for the PCR. Repertoires were generated with immunoSEQ multiplex PCR, while TCRdb's copy carries only in-frame clones and drops some. The sample carries 150,000 to 200,000 clones, 84% recorded once. What was sequenced was PBMCs. The receptors come from a boy younger than 18 in good health and CMV-seronegative.

CDR3 sequence (DNA): TGCAGCGTTGAAGCGGGTTGGAATGAGCAGTTCTTC. Amino acids: CSVEAGWNEQFF. The chain couples TRBV29-1 to TRBJ2-1; no firm D call. V was shortened by 1 base and J by 7 bases, with 8 bases between the two germline ends. There are 12 residues in the CDR3. The germline CDR1 and CDR2 sequences are SQVTM and ANQGSEA.

J is TRBJ2-7 and V is TRBV6-4, with TRBD2 identical over 8 bases. V dropped 3 bases and J dropped 9; count of bases not matched to a gene: 10. From germline, CDR1 is MRHNA and CDR2 SNTAGT. The CDR3 spans 14 residues. The CDR3 protein is CASSEASGSSVQYF. The CDR3 nucleotides are TGTGCCAGCAGTGAGGCCAGCGGGAGCTCAGTGCAGTACTTC.

Points on this clone: Other DNA sequences from this sample encode an identical CDR3 as well. J is TRBJ1-1 and V is TRBV5-1; 7 bases agree with TRBD1. Trimming at V came to 4 bases and at J to 5 bases, leaving 5 bases not matched to a gene. The CDR3 totals 13 residues. CDR1 and CDR2 from the germline V gene are SGHRS and YFSETQ. CDR3 sequence: CASSIQGLTEAFF. The CDR3 DNA follows: TGCGCCAGCAGCATACAGGGGCTAACTGAAGCTTTCTTT.

The chain joins TRBV6-5 to TRBJ2-2, with unresolved D. Germline values: CDR1 MNHEY, CDR2 SVGAGI. This CDR3 contains 12 residues. V was cut by 6 bases and J by 6 bases, with 8 bases left in between. The CDR3 DNA sequence: TGTGCCAGCAGCCCAGATCCCGGGGAGCTGTTTTTT. Translating it yields CASSPDPGELFF.

This chain uses TRBV2 with TRBJ1-5, with D uncertain. The CDR3 has 15 amino acids. The V gene's germline CDR1 is SNHLY and CDR2 FYNNEI. Trimming cost V 5 bases and J 6 bases, with 17 bases left between them. This CDR3 is CASSPGRAAGQPQHF. The CDR3 nucleotides are TGTGCCAGCAGTCCGGGAAGGGCCGCCGGTCAGCCCCAGCATTTT.

This clone was counted between two and nine times. The chain is built from TRBV4-3 and TRBJ2-2; 8 bases fit TRBD1. Germline V CDR1 and CDR2: LGHNA, YSLEER. The CDR3 runs 17 residues. J was trimmed by 3 bases and V by 3 bases; bases with no gene match: 9. This CDR3 is CASSHYPGGRYTGELFF. CDR3 bases: TGCGCCAGCAGCCACTACCCAGGGGGCCGGTACACCGGGGAGCTGTTTTTT.

The chain uses TRBV30 and TRBJ1-1; D remains ambiguous. Looked up from germline, CDR1 is GTSNPN and CDR2 is SVGIG (reference sequence). The CDR3 is 14 amino acids. Deletions cut 0 bases from V and 1 base from J, with 9 bases between. The CDR3 DNA reads TGTGCCTGGAGTGTTCGGGGAAGGAACACTGAAGCTTTCTTT. Amino acids: CAWSVRGRNTEAFF.

This clone was seen more than once but under ten times. The chain joins TRBV4-3 to TRBJ2-7; no clear D. The CDR3 consists of 15 residues. Germline V gene data show CDR1 as LGHNA and CDR2 as YSLEER. V lost 1 base and J 3 bases, leaving 13 bases between the germline ends. CDR3 sequence (DNA): TGCGCCAGCAGCCAAGCCGGCAGGAAGGACTACGAGCAGTACTTC. This encodes CASSQAGRKDYEQYF.

The chain combines TRBV7-9 with TRBJ2-5; possibly TRBD2 for D (5 bases). The V end lost 1 base, the J end lost 5 bases, and 8 bases lay between the germline ends. The CDR3 extends over 13 amino acids. The germline gives CDR1 SEHNR, CDR2 FQNEAQ (reference sequence). The CDR3 is CASSLDGVETQYF. The CDR3 DNA reads TGTGCCAGCAGCTTAGACGGGGTGGAGACCCAGTACTTC. Complete variable domain (other parts from reference TRBV7-9 and TRBJ2-5): DTGVSQNPRHKITKRGQNVTFRCDPISEHNRLYWYRQTLGQGPEFLTYFQNEAQLEKSRLLSDRFSAERPKGSFSTLEIQRTEQGDSAMYLCASSLDGVETQYFGPGTRLLVL.

The chain joins TRBV6-5 to TRBJ2-7, with D perhaps matching TRBD1 (5 bases). CDR3 length equals 14 residues. Germline loops: CDR1 MNHEY, CDR2 SVGAGI. V lost 6 bases and J lost 3, with 15 bases in between. CDR3 protein: CASSTLGHIYEQYF. The CDR3 DNA is TGTGCCAGCAGCACCCTTGGACATATCTACGAGCAGTACTTC.

This clone was picked up one time. This sequence joins TRBV5-1 and TRBJ1-2, with 7 bases matching TRBD1. Germline lookup yields CDR1 SGHRS and CDR2 YFSETQ. Trimming took 6 bases from V and 1 from J; bases not matched to a gene: 24. The CDR3 has 20 residues. The CDR3 DNA reads TGCGCCAGCACCGTCATCCCACAGGAACCGAGGGGGCGCAGTAACTATGGCTACACCTTC. Its protein is CASTVIPQEPRGRSNYGYTF.

This clone occurred once. V and J are TRBV5-6 and TRBJ2-3; 7 bases fit TRBD2. The CDR3 is 15 residues long. Trimming removed 5 bases from V and 5 bases from J; junction bases left unmatched: 11. From germline, CDR1 is SGHDT and CDR2 YYEEEE. In DNA form, the CDR3 reads TGTGCCAGCAGGCGGGGGATAGGGGCTTTAGATACGCAGTATTTT. Amino acid sequence: CASRRGIGALDTQYF.

The chain links TRBV2 to TRBJ1-3; TRBD1 aligns across 7 bases. V trimming: 0 bases; J trimming: 2 bases; junction bases outside the gene matches: 4. The germline gives CDR1 SNHLY, CDR2 FYNNEI. This CDR3 contains 16 residues. CDR3 DNA: TGTGCCAGCAGTGAAGCGTCGACAGGGACTGGAAACACCATATATTTT. The encoded protein is CASSEASTGTGNTIYF. The full variable domain, in which reference TRBV2 and TRBJ1-3 provide the parts outside the CDR3, is EPEVTQTPSHQVTQMGQEVILRCVPISNHLYFYWYRQILGQKVEFLVSFYNNEISEKSEIFDDQFSVERPDGSNFTLKIRSTKLEDSAMYFCASSEASTGTGNTIYFGEGSWLTVV.

This chain uses TRBV28 with TRBJ2-7; D is unclear. Trimming shortened V by 6 bases and J by 5 bases, and 17 bases separated the two germline ends. There are 14 residues in the CDR3. Germline lookup yields CDR1 MDHEN and CDR2 SYDVKM. The CDR3 spells CASSLTRLSDEQYF. Written as DNA, the CDR3 is TGTGCCAGCAGCCTGACGAGGTTGTCGGACGAGCAGTACTTC. The full variable domain, in which reference TRBV28 and TRBJ2-7 provide the parts outside the CDR3, is DVKVTQSSRYLVKRTGEKVFLECVQDMDHENMFWYRQDPGLGLRLIYFSYDVKMKEKGDIPEGYSVSREKKERFSLILESASTNQTSMYLCASSLTRLSDEQYFGPGTRLTVT.